These 11 T cell receptor beta chains were sequenced from one sample in a study of blood T cells in healthy people across ages. The authors ran a second PCR of 7 to 11 cycles using a sample-barcoded 5' primer and a J-beta primer mix. TCRdb ran MiXCR on the 5' RACE reads and lists one entry per CDR3 protein. The sample carries 910,000 or so distinct CDR3 sequences, roughly half recorded once. What was sequenced was blood. The source of these receptors is a woman in her fifties or sixties in good health.

The V and J genes are TRBV4-1 and TRBJ2-3; 8 bases match TRBD2. CDR1 and CDR2 from the germline V gene are MGHRA and YSYEKL. V lost 0 bases to trimming and J lost 3 bases; unmatched junction nucleotides: 8. The CDR3 consists of 17 residues. The CDR3 DNA reads as TGCGCCAGCAGCCAAGATCGGGGGGGGGGCCGAACAGATACGCAGTATTTT. It is translated as CASSQDRGGGRTDTQYF.

The chain has TRBV18 and TRBJ1-1; D not certain. This CDR3 region has 14 residues. Germline V gene lookup returns CDR1 KGHSH and CDR2 LQKENI. Trimming left V 6 bases short and J 3 bases short, with 14 bases between. This CDR3 reads CASSSREGDTEAFF. The CDR3 DNA is TGTGCCAGCTCCTCGAGAGAGGGTGACACTGAAGCTTTCTTT.

This clonotype was detected a few times. The chain carries TRBV27 and TRBJ2-6; D is possibly TRBD1 (5 bases). Trimming pared 6 bases from V and 1 base from J, leaving 13 bases between. CDR3 size: 16 residues. Germline CDR1 reads MNHEY; CDR2 reads SMNVEV (reference sequence). The CDR3 is CASRRKTGSGANVLTF. The CDR3 DNA sequence: TGTGCCAGCAGACGAAAAACAGGATCTGGGGCCAACGTCCTGACTTTC.

This sequence joins TRBV20-1 and TRBJ2-1, with TRBD2 matching over 13 bases. The CDR3 length is 16 residues. Per the germline V gene, CDR1 is DFQATT and CDR2 is SNEGSKA (reference sequence). V shed 6 bases and J 3 bases; nucleotides not matched to a gene: 8. DNA for the CDR3: TGCAGTGCGGCCGGGACTAGCGGGGTCCTCTACAATGAGCAGTTCTTC. Its protein product is CSAAGTSGVLYNEQFF.

V usage is TRBV6-2 or TRBV6-3 and J usage is TRBJ2-1; 11 bases map to TRBD1. The V segment lost 3 bases and the J segment 6 bases; nucleotides outside the gene matches: 16. The CDR3 loop spans 19 amino acids. Germline V gene sequence: CDR1 MNHEY, CDR2 SVGEGT. CDR3 DNA: TGTGCCAGCAGTTATAAGCCCCCGACCCGGGACAGGGGGTCCAATGAGCAGTTCTTC. This translates into CASSYKPPTRDRGSNEQFF.

This clonotype was found many times. The J gene is TRBJ2-4, the V gene TRBV12-3 or TRBV12-4; D gene ambiguous. The CDR3 totals 14 residues. With 6 bases removed from V and 0 bases from J, the gap between germline ends came to 9 bases. This chain's CDR3 is CASSFGLAKNIQYF. The CDR3 DNA follows: TGTGCCAGCAGCTTTGGGCTAGCCAAAAACATTCAGTACTTC.

The genes are TRBV6-5 and TRBJ1-5; maybe TRBD1 (5 bases). The CDR3 has 15 residues. Germline CDR1 MNHEY, CDR2 SVGAGI. With 3 bases removed from V and 1 base from J, the gap between germline ends came to 10 bases. The CDR3 reads CASSYGWGSNQPQHF. CDR3 coding DNA: TGTGCCAGCAGTTATGGCTGGGGGAGCAATCAGCCCCAGCATTTT.

This clonotype has only a few counts. The gene calls are TRBV20-1 and TRBJ2-3; no firm D call. The CDR3 is 13 residues long. The V gene's germline CDR1 is DFQATT and CDR2 SNEGSKA (reference sequence). V dropped 0 bases and J dropped 7 bases, with 11 bases sitting between them. CDR3 sequence reads: CSARDSTGHTQYF. CDR3 bases: TGCAGTGCTAGAGATTCGACCGGACATACGCAGTATTTT.

V and J are TRBV11-2 and TRBJ2-7, with TRBD1 matching 7 bases. The V and J ends lost 4 bases and 1 base, in that order; junction bases with no gene match: 4. This CDR3 is built from 14 residues. CDR1 is SGHAT, CDR2 FQNNGV, per germline. The CDR3 DNA reads TGTGCCAGCAGCTCAGACAGGGCGTCCTACGAGCAGTACTTC. Protein product: CASSSDRASYEQYF.

The genes are TRBV10-1 and TRBJ1-1, with a weak D call TRBD1 (6 bases). The CDR3 spans 12 residues. CDR1 is WNHNN and CDR2 is SYGVQD in the germline V gene (reference sequence). V gave up 9 bases and J gave up 0 bases, with 8 bases separating them. CDR3 protein: CARTGLNTEAFF. Here the CDR3 DNA reads TGCGCCAGGACAGGCTTGAACACTGAAGCTTTCTTT.

The chain recombines TRBV18 with TRBJ1-5; no clear D. CDR1 and CDR2 from the germline V gene are KGHSH and LQKENI. V shed 3 bases and J shed 3 bases, with 12 bases lying between them. The CDR3 loop spans 15 amino acids. CDR3 protein: CASSPVQTANQPQHF. DNA for the CDR3: TGTGCCAGCTCACCGGTACAAACTGCCAATCAGCCCCAGCATTTT.